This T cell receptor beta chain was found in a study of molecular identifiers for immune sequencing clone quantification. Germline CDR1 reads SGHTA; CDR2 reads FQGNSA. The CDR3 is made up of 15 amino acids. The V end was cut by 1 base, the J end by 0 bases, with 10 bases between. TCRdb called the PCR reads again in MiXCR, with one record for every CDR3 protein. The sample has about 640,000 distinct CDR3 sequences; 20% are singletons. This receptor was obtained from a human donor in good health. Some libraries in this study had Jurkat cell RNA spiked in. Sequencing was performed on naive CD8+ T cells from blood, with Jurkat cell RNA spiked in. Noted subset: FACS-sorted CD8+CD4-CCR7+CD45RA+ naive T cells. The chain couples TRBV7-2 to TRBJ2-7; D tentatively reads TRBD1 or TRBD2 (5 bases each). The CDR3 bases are TGTGCCAGCAGCTTAGAGGGGACGAGCTCCTACGAGCAGTACTTC. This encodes CASSLEGTSSYEQYF.